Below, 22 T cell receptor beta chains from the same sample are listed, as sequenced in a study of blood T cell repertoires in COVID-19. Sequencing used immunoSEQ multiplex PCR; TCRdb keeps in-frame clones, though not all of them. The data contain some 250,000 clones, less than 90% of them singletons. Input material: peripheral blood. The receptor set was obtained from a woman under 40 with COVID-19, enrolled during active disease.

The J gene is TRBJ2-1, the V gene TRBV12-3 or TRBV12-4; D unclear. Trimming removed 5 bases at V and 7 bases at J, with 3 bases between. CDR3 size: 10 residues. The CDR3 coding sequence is TGTGCCAGCAGTCGTAATGAGCAGTTCTTC. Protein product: CASSRNEQFF.

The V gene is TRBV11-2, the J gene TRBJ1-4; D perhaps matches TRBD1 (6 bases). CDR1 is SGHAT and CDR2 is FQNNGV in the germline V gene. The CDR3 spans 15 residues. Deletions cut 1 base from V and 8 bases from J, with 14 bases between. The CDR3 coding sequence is TGTGCCAGCAGCTTAGTGGGGGGGCTCGGGGAAAAACTGTTTTTT. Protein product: CASSLVGGLGEKLFF.

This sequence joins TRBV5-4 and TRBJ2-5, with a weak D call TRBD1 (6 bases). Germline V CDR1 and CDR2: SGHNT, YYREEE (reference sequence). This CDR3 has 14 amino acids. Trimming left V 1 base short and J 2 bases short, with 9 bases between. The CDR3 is CASSLPGAQETQYF. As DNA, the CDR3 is TGTGCCAGCAGCTTGCCAGGGGCGCAAGAGACCCAGTACTTC.

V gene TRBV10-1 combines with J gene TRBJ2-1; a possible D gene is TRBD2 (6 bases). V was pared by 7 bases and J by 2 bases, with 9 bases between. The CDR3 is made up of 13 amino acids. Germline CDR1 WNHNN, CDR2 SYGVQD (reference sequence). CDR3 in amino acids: CASNSGPYNEQFF. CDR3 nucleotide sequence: TGCGCCAGCAATAGCGGCCCCTACAATGAGCAGTTCTTC.

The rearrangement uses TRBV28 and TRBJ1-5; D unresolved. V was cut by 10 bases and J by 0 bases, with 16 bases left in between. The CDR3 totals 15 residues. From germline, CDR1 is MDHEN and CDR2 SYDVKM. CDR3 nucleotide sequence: TGTGCCACGCGCTCTTACAGCAATAGCAATCAGCCCCAGCATTTT. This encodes CATRSYSNSNQPQHF.

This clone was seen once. The CDR3 spells CASRTGEGELFF. The CDR3 nucleotides are TGTGCCAGCCGAACAGGGGAAGGGGAGCTGTTTTTT. The rearrangement uses TRBV6-5 and TRBJ2-2, with 7 bases that match TRBD1. Unmatched junction bases numbered 5, after V lost 8 bases and J lost 8 bases. Germline assignment: CDR1 MNHEY and CDR2 SVGAGI. The CDR3 sequence is 12 residues long.

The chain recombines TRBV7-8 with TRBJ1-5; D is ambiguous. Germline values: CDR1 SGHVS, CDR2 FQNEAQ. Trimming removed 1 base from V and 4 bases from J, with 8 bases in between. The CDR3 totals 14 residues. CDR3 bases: TGTGCCAGCAGCTTAGTACAGAAAAATCAGCCCCAGCATTTT. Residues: CASSLVQKNQPQHF. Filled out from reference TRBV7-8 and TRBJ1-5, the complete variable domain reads GAGVSQSPRYKVAKRGQDVALRCDPISGHVSLFWYQQALGQGPEFLTYFQNEAQLDKSGLPSDRFFAERPEGSVSTLKIQRTQQEDSAVYLCASSLVQKNQPQHFGDGTRLSIL.

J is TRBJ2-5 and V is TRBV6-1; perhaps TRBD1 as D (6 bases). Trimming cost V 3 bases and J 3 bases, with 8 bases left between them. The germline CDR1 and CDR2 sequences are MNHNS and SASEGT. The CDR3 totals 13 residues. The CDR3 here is CASSEGAEETQYF. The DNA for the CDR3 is TGTGCCAGCAGTGAGGGGGCAGAAGAGACCCAGTACTTC.

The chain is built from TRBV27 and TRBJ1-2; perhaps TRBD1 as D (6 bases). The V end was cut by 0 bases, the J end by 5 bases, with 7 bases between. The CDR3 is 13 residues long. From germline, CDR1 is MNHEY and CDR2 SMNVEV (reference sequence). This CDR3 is CASSLSGGYGYTF. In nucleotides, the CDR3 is TGTGCCAGCAGTTTATCAGGGGGTTATGGCTACACCTTC.

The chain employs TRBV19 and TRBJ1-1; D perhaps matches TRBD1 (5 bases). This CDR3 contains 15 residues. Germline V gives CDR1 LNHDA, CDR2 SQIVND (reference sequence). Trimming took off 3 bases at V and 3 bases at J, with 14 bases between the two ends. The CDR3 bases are TGTGCCAGTAGTATGATTCAGGGTTTCGACACTGAAGCTTTCTTT. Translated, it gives CASSMIQGFDTEAFF.

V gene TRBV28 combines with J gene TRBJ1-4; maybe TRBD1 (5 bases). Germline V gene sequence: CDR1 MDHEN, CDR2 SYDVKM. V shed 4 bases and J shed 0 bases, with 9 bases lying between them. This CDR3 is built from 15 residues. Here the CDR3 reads CASSSRRATNEKLFF. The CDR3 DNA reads TGTGCCAGCAGTTCCCGCAGGGCAACTAATGAAAAACTGTTTTTT.

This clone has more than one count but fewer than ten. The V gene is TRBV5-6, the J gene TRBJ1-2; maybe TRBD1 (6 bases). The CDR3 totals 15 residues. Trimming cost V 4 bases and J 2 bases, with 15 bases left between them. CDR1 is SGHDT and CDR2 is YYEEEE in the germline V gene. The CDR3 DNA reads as TGTGCCAGCAGCCGGGAGGGGACAATCAACTATGGCTACACCTTC. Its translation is CASSREGTINYGYTF.

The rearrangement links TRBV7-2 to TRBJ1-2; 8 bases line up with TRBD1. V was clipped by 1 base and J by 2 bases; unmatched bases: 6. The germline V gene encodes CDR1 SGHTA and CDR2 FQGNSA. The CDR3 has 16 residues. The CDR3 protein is CASSLVGTGLNYGYTF. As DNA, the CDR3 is TGTGCCAGCAGCTTAGTGGGGACAGGCCTAAACTATGGCTACACCTTC.

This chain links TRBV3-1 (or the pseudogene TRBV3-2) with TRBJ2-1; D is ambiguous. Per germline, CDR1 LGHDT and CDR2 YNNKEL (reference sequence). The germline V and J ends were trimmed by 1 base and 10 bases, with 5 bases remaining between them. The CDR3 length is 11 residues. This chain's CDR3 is CASSQGAEQFF. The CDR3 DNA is TGTGCCAGCAGCCAAGGAGCCGAGCAGTTCTTC.

CDR3 residues: CARRTSGTDTQYF. As DNA, the CDR3 is TGTGCCAGAAGGACTAGCGGCACAGATACGCAGTATTTT. The chain combines TRBV30 with TRBJ2-3; TRBD2 aligns across 9 bases. This CDR3 contains 13 residues. The trim removed 8 bases at V and 1 base at J, leaving 4 bases unmatched. The V gene's germline CDR1 is GTSNPN and CDR2 SVGIG (reference sequence).

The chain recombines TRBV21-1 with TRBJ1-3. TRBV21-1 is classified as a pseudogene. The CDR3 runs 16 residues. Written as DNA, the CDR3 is TGTGCCAGCAGTCTGTTGGGGACTCGATCAAGAAACACCATATATTTT. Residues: CASSLLGTRSRNTIYF.

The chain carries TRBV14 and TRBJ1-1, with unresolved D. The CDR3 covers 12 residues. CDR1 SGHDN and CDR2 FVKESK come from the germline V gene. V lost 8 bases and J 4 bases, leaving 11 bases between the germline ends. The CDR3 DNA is TGTGCCAGCGGTTCGGGTGGCACTGAAGCTTTCTTT. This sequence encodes CASGSGGTEAFF.

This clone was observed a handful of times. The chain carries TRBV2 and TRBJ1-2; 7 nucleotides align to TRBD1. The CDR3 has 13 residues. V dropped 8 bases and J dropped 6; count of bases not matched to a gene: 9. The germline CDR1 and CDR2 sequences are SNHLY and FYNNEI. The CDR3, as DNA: TGTGCCAGCTTGGACAGGTACATGGATGGCTACACCTTC. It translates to CASLDRYMDGYTF.

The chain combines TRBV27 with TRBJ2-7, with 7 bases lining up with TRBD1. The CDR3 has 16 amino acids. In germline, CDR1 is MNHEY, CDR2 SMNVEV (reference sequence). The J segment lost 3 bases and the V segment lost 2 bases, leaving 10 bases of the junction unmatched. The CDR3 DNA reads TGTGCCAGCAGTTTACATCGGGACAGCGACAGCTACGAGCAGTACTTC. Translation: CASSLHRDSDSYEQYF.

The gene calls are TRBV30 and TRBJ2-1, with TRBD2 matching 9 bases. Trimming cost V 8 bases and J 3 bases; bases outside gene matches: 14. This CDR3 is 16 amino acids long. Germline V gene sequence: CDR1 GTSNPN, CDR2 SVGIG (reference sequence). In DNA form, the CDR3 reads TGTGCCAGGGACCAAGGGAGCGGGGGGTTCTACAATGAGCAGTTCTTC. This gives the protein CARDQGSGGFYNEQFF.

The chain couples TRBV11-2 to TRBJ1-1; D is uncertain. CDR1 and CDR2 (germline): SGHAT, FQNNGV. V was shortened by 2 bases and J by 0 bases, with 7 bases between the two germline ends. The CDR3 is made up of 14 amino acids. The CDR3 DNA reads TGTGCCAGCAGCTTAATACTTTTGAACACTGAAGCTTTCTTT. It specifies CASSLILLNTEAFF.

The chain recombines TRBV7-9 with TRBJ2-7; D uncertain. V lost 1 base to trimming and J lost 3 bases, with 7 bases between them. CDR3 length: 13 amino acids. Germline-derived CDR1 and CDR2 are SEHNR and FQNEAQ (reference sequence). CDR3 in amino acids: CASSLGASYEQYF. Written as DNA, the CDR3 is TGTGCCAGCAGCTTAGGGGCGAGCTACGAGCAGTACTTC.